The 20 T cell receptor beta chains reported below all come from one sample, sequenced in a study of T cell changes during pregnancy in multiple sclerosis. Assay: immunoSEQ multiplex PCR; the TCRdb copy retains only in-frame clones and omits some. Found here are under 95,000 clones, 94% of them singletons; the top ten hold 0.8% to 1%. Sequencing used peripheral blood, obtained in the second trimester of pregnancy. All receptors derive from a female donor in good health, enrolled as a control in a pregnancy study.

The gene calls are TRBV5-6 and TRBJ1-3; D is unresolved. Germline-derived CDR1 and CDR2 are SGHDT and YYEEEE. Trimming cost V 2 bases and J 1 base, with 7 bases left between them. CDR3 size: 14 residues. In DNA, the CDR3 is TGTGCCAGCAGCTTACGGTTATCTGGAAACACCATATATTTT. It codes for CASSLRLSGNTIYF.

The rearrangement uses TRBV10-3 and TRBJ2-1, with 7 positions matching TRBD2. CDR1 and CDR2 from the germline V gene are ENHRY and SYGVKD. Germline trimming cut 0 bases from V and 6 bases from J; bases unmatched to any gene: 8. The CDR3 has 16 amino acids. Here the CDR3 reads CAISESREGQVNEQFF. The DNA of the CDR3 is TGTGCCATCAGTGAGTCTAGGGAGGGCCAAGTCAATGAGCAGTTCTTC.

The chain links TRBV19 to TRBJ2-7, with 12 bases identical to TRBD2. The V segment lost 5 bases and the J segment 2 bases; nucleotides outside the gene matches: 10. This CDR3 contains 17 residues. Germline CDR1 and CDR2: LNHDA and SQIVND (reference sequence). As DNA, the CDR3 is TGTGCCAGTAGTCGTAAGGGGGGACTAGCGGGCGCCTACGAGCAGTACTTC. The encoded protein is CASSRKGGLAGAYEQYF.

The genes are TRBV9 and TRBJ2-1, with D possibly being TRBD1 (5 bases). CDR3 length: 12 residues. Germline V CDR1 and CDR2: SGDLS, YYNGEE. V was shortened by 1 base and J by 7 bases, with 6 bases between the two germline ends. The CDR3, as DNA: TGTGCCAGCAGCGTAAGACAGAATGAGCAGTTCTTC. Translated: CASSVRQNEQFF.

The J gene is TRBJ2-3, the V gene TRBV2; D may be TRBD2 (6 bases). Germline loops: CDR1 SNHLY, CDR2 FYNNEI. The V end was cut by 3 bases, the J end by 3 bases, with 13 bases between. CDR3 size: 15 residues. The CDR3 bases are TGTGCCAGCAGTGAGAGCGGGCTAGGGACAGATACGCAGTATTTT. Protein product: CASSESGLGTDTQYF.

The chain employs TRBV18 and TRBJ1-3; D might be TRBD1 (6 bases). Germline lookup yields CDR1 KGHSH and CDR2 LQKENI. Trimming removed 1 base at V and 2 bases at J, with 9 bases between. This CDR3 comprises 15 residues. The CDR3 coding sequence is TGTGCCAGCTCACCACAAAGGGGGACTGGAAACACCATATATTTT. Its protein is CASSPQRGTGNTIYF.

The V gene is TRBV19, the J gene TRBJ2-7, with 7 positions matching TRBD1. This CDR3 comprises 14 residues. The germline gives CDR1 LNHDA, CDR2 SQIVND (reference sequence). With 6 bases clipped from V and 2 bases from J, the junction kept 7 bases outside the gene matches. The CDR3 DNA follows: TGTGCCAGTAGCGCCGGGACAGATGCCTACGAGCAGTACTTC. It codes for CASSAGTDAYEQYF.

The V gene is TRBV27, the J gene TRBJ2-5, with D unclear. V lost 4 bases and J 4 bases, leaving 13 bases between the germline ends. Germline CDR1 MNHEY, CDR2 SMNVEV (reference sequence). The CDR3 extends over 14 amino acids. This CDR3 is CASSSRFSRETQYF. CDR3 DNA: TGTGCCAGCAGTTCCCGCTTCTCCAGAGAGACCCAGTACTTC.

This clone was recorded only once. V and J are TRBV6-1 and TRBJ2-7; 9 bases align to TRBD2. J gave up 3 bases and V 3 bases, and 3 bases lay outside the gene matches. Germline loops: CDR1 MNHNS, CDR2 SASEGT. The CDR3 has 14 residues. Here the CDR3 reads CASSDAGGVYEQYF. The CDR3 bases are TGTGCCAGCAGTGATGCGGGAGGGGTCTACGAGCAGTACTTC.

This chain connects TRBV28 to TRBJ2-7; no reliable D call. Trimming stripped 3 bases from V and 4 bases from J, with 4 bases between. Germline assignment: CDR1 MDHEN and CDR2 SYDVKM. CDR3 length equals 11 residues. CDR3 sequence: CASSFIYEQYF. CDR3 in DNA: TGTGCCAGCAGTTTTATTTACGAGCAGTACTTC.

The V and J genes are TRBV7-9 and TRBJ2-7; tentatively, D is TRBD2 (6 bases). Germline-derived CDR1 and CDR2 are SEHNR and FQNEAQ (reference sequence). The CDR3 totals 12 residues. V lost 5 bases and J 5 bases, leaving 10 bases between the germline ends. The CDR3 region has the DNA TGTGCCAGCAGCCCCTGGGGGGACGAGCAGTACTTC. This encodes CASSPWGDEQYF.

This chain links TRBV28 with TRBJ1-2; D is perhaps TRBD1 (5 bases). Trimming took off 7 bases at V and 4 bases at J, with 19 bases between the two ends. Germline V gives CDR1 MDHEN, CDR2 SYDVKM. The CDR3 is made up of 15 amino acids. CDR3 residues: CASTLPMGGTYGYTF. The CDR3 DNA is TGTGCCAGCACCCTCCCGATGGGGGGGACCTATGGCTACACCTTC.

The CDR3 loop is CASSARGGARGGYTF. The CDR3 coding sequence is TGTGCCAGCAGCGCCCGGGGGGGGGCCCGAGGTGGCTACACCTTC. V usage is TRBV11-2 and J usage is TRBJ1-2; tentative D call: TRBD1 (6 bases). Germline V gene sequence: CDR1 SGHAT, CDR2 FQNNGV. V lost 5 bases, J lost 7 bases, and 20 bases lay in between. CDR3 length: 15 residues.

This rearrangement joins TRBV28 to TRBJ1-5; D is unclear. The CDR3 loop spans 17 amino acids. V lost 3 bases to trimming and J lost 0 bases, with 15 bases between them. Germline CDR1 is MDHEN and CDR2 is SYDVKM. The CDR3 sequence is CASSFPARVYSNQPQHF. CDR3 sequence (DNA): TGTGCCAGCAGTTTTCCCGCGAGGGTCTATAGCAATCAGCCCCAGCATTTT.

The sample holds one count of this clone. DNA of the CDR3: TGTGCCATCAGTGAGACAGGGGGAAACTACGAGCAGTACTTC. Residues: CAISETGGNYEQYF. The chain employs TRBV10-3 and TRBJ2-7, with 8 bases identical to TRBD1. The junction had 3 bases not matched to a gene; V was cut back by 2 bases and J by 3 bases. The CDR3 extends over 14 amino acids. Germline assignment: CDR1 ENHRY and CDR2 SYGVKD.

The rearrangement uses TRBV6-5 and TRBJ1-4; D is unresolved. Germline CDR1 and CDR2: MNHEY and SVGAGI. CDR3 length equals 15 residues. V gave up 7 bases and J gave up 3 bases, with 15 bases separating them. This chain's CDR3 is CASKSSGGSNEKLFF. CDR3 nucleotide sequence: TGTGCCAGCAAAAGTTCCGGCGGATCTAATGAAAAACTGTTTTTT.

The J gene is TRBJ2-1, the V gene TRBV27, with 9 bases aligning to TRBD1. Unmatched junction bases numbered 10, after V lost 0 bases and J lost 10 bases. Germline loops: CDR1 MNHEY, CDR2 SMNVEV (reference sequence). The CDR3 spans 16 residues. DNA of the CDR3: TGTGCCAGCAGTTTATCAGCCGGGACAGGGATAAGGGAGCAGTTCTTC. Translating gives CASSLSAGTGIREQFF.

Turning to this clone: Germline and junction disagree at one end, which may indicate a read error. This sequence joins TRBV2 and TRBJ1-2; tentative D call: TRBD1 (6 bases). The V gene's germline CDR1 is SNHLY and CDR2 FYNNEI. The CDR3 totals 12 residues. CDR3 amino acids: CASTSRGRGQNF. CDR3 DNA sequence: TGTGCCAGCACCTCCCGGGGACGGGGACAAAACTTC. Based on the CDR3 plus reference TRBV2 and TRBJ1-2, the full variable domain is EPEVTQTPSHQVTQMGQEVILRCVPISNHLYFYWYRQILGQKVEFLVSFYNNEISEKSEIFDDQFSVERPDGSNFTLKIRSTKLEDSAMYFCASTSRGRGQNFGSGTRLTVV.

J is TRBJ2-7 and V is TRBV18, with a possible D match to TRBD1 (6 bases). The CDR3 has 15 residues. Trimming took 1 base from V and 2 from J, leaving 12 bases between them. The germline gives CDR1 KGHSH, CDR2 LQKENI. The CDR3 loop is CASSPRSGTTYEQYF. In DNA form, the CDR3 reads TGTGCCAGCTCACCACGATCCGGGACAACCTACGAGCAGTACTTC.

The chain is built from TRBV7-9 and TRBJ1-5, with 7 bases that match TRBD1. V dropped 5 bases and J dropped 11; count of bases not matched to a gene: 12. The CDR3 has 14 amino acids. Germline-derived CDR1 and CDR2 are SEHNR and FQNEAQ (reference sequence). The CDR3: CASSPGTDAPAQHF. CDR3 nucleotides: TGTGCCAGCAGCCCCGGGACAGACGCCCCAGCCCAGCATTTT.